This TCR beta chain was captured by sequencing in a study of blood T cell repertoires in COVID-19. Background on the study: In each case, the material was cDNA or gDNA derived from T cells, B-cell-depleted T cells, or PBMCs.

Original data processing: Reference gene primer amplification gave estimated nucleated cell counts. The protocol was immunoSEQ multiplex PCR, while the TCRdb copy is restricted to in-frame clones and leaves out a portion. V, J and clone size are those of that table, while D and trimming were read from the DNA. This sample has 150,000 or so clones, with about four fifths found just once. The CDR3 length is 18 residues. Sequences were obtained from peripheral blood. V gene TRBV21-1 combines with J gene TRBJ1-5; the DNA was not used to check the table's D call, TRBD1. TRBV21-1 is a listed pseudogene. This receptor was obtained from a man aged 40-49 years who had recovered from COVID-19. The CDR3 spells CASSKPRKGAPINQPQHF. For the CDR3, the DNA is TGTGCCAGCAGCAAACCACGAAAGGGGGCACCCATCAATCAGCCCCAGCATTTT.